This T cell receptor (beta chain) was profiled in a study of T cells in Graves' hyperthyroidism and ophthalmopathy. Amplification of TCR beta CDR3 regions used RNA as the template. The primer set for the first-round RT-PCR of the TCR CDR3 was HTBI. TCRdb re-analysed the multiplex PCR reads in MiXCR, keeping a single row per CDR3 protein. The table includes more than 500,000 distinct CDR3 sequences, roughly 15% detected once. CDR3 length: 14 amino acids. V shed 3 bases and J shed 2 bases, with 8 bases lying between them. Many counts were recorded for this clonotype. Its antigen remains unknown. Study observations and caveats: Ophthalmopathy was identified by the model a median approximately 6.4 months ahead of onset.

The chain joins TRBV12-3 or TRBV12-4 to TRBJ2-1; D is unresolved. The source is a young woman with Graves' ophthalmopathy. Material: blood. CDR3 in DNA: TGTGCCAGCAGTTTTCAGGCTACCTACAATGAGCAGTTCTTC. This sequence encodes CASSFQATYNEQFF.